This T cell receptor (beta chain) was sequenced in a study of tumor-infiltrating lymphocytes in primary liver carcinoma. Study as a whole: Tumors measured roughly 4.2 to 11 cm and were stage T1-T3 N0M0.

V was clipped by 6 bases and J by 13 bases; unmatched bases: 14. The CDR3 is made up of 15 amino acids. A constant-region primer primed TCR beta cDNA synthesis from roughly 520 ng of total RNA. Each TCR beta library was derived from three nested multiplex PCR rounds that employed slightly modified ARM-PCR. A C-beta reverse primer and TRBV1-TRBV30 forward primers served in each of the first two PCR rounds, at approximately 10 cycles apiece. Each CDR3 protein gets one entry after TCRdb re-called the multiplex PCR reads with MiXCR. The data show roughly 22,000 distinct CDR3 sequences, 80% seen once. DNA and RNA were both co-extracted from approximately 20-30 mg of bulk tissue that had not been sorted. There were five separate regions sampled from each tumor.

The sequence was obtained from a woman aged 30 to 39 with primary liver carcinoma and hepatitis B virus infection. What was sequenced was liver tumor tissue from sampling region 2. Regarding subset: tumor region T2, inferior pole. The J gene is TRBJ2-1, the V gene TRBV12-3 or TRBV12-4; 11 bases map to TRBD2. The CDR3 region has the DNA TGTGCCAGCAGCCCGTCCGGGACTAGCGGACCTGACCAGTTCTTC. Translated, it gives CASSPSGTSGPDQFF.